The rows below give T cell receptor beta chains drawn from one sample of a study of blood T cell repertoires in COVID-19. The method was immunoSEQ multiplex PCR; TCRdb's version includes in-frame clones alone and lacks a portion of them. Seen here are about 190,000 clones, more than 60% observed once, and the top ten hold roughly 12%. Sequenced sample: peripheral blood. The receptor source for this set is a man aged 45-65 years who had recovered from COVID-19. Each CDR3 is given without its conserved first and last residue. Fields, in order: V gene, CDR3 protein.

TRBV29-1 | SVTSGDSYGYT
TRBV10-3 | AISPRWTGLYTEAF
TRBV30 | AWTVPGQGSGETQY
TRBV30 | AWDREHGYT
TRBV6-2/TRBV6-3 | ASSYGQVASGNTIY
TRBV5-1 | ASSPSGGDETQY
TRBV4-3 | ASSQVTDSSGRTQY
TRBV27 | ASSHLLAGGNNEQF
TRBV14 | ASSQAGTQY
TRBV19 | ASSIALRGPQH